These T cell receptor beta chains were read from a single sample in a study of shared T cell receptors in the human thymus. The assay was immunoSEQ multiplex PCR, and TCRdb's table has in-frame clones only and misses some. In the table there are approximately 730,000 clones, over 75% of which are singletons. The same sample was also studied in work on human thymus T cells.

Sequencing was carried out using thymocytes. These receptors all stem from a girl under two years old with a congenital heart defect. Both conserved end residues are part of each CDR3. Fields, in order: CDR3 DNA, CDR3 protein, V gene, J gene, D gene, clone size. A D gene is named only where the DNA matches it firmly. A row's size may be missing; if present it is once, few, many or a size class.

TGCGCCAGCAGCTTGGCTTCTAGCGGGGGTGACCTTTCCTACGAGCAGTACTTC	CASSLASSGGDLSYEQYF	TRBV5-1	TRBJ2-7	TRBD2	.
TGTGCCAGCCGCATGACAGGGTCCCCCTCCTACGAGCAGTACTTC	CASRMTGSPSYEQYF	TRBV27	TRBJ2-7	TRBD1	.
TGTGCCAGCAGCCCGGGGACAGGGGGAGAAGCTTTCTTT	CASSPGTGGEAFF	TRBV14	TRBJ1-1	TRBD1	.
TGTGCCAGTAGCGTTTACTTGGACAGCCTTTACGAGCAGTACTTC	CASSVYLDSLYEQYF	TRBV19	TRBJ2-7	.	.
TGCGCCAGCAGCTTGTCTAACCGGACTAGGACCGGGGAGCTGTTTTTT	CASSLSNRTRTGELFF	TRBV5-1	TRBJ2-2	TRBD2	.
TGTGCCAGCAGCTTAACCGTATTAGCGGACTACGAGCAGTACTTC	CASSLTVLADYEQYF	TRBV7-2	TRBJ2-7	.	few
TGTGCCAGCATCAAGAAATGGGACAGGGGGACCCTCTACGAGCAGTACTTC	CASIKKWDRGTLYEQYF	TRBV27	TRBJ2-7	TRBD1	.
TGTGCCAGCAGAAACCCCCCACTAGGGCCCTTCTTC	CASRNPPLGPFF	TRBV6-6	TRBJ2-7	.	.
TGTGCCAGCTTTGAGCGCTACCAGAGTACTAGCACAGATACGCAGTATTTT	CASFERYQSTSTDTQYF	TRBV28	TRBJ2-3	.	.
TGTGCCAGCAGCCAAGAATGTAAGCGGGGTTTGGCAGATACGCAGTATTTT	CASSQECKRGLADTQYF	TRBV4-2	TRBJ2-3	TRBD2	.
TGTGCCAGCCAACTAAAGTGGGTGGGGGCGAACACTGAAGCTTTCTTT	CASQLKWVGANTEAFF	TRBV5-4	TRBJ1-1	.	.
TGTGCCAGCGGCAACTACGGACAGGGATTCCTTGGCTACACCTTC	CASGNYGQGFLGYTF	TRBV7-4	TRBJ1-2	TRBD1	.
TGTGCCAGGTACAGGGTAGGCACTGAAGCTTTCTTT	CARYRVGTEAFF	TRBV2	TRBJ1-1	.	.
TGTGCCAGCAGCTGCCACAACAACGAGACCCAGTACTTC	CASSCHNNETQYF	TRBV7-2	TRBJ2-5	.	.